These 16 T cell receptor beta chains originate from one sample sequenced in a study of T cells in Graves' hyperthyroidism and ophthalmopathy. The source material, RNA transcripts, was used to amplify TCR beta CDR3 regions. HTBI primers were used for first-round RT-PCR of the TCR CDR3. MiXCR, run by TCRdb on the multiplex PCR reads, gives a single entry per CDR3 protein. The table shows hundreds of thousands of distinct CDR3 sequences, with around 39% occurring only once. The specimen sequenced was blood. Source of these receptors: a man younger than 35 with Graves' hyperthyroidism.

This clonotype was picked up many times. The CDR3 DNA reads TGTGCCACCAGCAGAGCCCAGGGAACGGGCTACACCTTC. Translating gives CATSRAQGTGYTF. This chain uses TRBV15 with TRBJ1-2; the D gene is possibly TRBD1 (5 bases). The CDR3 length is 13 residues. Trimming stripped 1 base from V and 8 bases from J, with 11 bases between. Germline values: CDR1 LNHNV, CDR2 YYDKDF (reference sequence).

This clonotype was seen many times. The rearrangement joins TRBV20-1 to TRBJ2-5, with a weak D call TRBD2 (7 bases). The CDR3 contains 13 residues. Germline lookup yields CDR1 DFQATT and CDR2 SNEGSKA (reference sequence). V was pared by 6 bases and J by 5 bases, with 16 bases between. CDR3 protein: CSANLGGEETQYF. Here the CDR3 DNA reads TGCAGTGCCAACCTAGGGGGGGAGGAGACCCAGTACTTC.

The table lists this clonotype with many counts. At one boundary the junction diverges from the germline segment, which might be a read error. The rearrangement joins TRBV5-1 to TRBJ1-1; no clear D gene. From germline, CDR1 is SGHRS and CDR2 YFSETQ. The CDR3 runs to 11 residues. CDR3: CASRGDTEAFF. In nucleotides, the CDR3 is TGTGCCAGCAGAGGTGACACTGAAGCTTTCTTT.

This clonotype was detected a few times. J is TRBJ1-2 and V is TRBV6-6; a possible D gene is TRBD1 (5 bases). This CDR3 comprises 12 residues. V lost 7 bases and J 9 bases, leaving 15 bases between the germline ends. The germline CDR1 and CDR2 sequences are MNHNY and SVGAGI (reference sequence). CDR3 sequence: CASTARDGSYTF. In DNA form, the CDR3 reads TGTGCCAGCACCGCTAGGGACGGGAGCTACACCTTC.

Only one count was recorded for this clonotype. Compared with germline, one end of the junction differs, possibly owing to a read error. The chain employs TRBV10-2 and TRBJ1-5; D is uncertain. Germline CDR1 reads WSHSY; CDR2 reads SAAADI. This CDR3 region has 13 residues. The CDR3 sequence is CAISVDNNQPQHF. The CDR3 DNA is TGCGCCATCAGTGTCGATAACAATCAGCCCCAGCATTTT.

The chain combines TRBV7-9 with TRBJ1-2; D remains ambiguous. V lost 3 bases, J lost 1 base, and 9 bases lay in between. The V gene's germline CDR1 is SEHNR and CDR2 FQNEAQ (reference sequence). The CDR3 has 14 residues. The CDR3 loop is CASSFSASNYGYTF. As DNA, the CDR3 is TGTGCCAGCAGCTTTTCGGCCAGTAACTATGGCTACACCTTC. The whole variable domain, remainder taken from reference TRBV7-9 and TRBJ1-2, is DTGVSQNPRHKITKRGQNVTFRCDPISEHNRLYWYRQTLGQGPEFLTYFQNEAQLEKSRLLSDRFSAERPKGSFSTLEIQRTEQGDSAMYLCASSFSASNYGYTFGSGTRLTVV.

This chain connects TRBV7-9 to TRBJ2-7; D may be TRBD2 (6 bases). Germline-derived CDR1 and CDR2 are SEHNR and FQNEAQ (reference sequence). The V and J ends lost 9 bases and 2 bases respectively, with 14 bases between them. The CDR3 has 13 residues. The CDR3: CASGGAEAYEQYF. Written as DNA, the CDR3 is TGTGCCAGTGGCGGGGCAGAAGCCTACGAGCAGTACTTC.

The gene calls are TRBV20-1 and TRBJ1-6; 7 bases align to TRBD1. The CDR3 has 17 residues. From germline, CDR1 is DFQATT and CDR2 SNEGSKA (reference sequence). J was trimmed by 8 bases and V by 6 bases; bases with no gene match: 19. CDR3 residues: CSADGDREVPLYSPLHF. The CDR3 bases are TGCAGTGCAGATGGAGACAGGGAAGTCCCTCTTTATTCACCCCTCCACTTT.

This clonotype was counted only a few times. The V call is TRBV20-1, the J call TRBJ2-7, with 8 bases aligning to TRBD1. The CDR3 is 13 residues long. V dropped 4 bases and J dropped 9; count of bases not matched to a gene: 11. Germline CDR1 is DFQATT and CDR2 is SNEGSKA (reference sequence). The CDR3 region is CSANTGGIDRQYF. The CDR3 bases are TGCAGTGCTAACACAGGGGGGATAGATCGGCAGTACTTC.

The chain joins TRBV20-1 to TRBJ2-5; D is possibly TRBD1 (6 bases). Trimming cost V 0 bases and J 0 bases, with 14 bases left between them. The length of the CDR3 is 16 residues. Germline V gene sequence: CDR1 DFQATT, CDR2 SNEGSKA (reference sequence). CDR3 residues: CSARDLGTGYQETQYF. The DNA of the CDR3 is TGCAGTGCTAGAGATCTGGGCACAGGGTACCAAGAGACCCAGTACTTC.

The genes are TRBV7-3 and TRBJ1-6, with 7 bases matching TRBD1. From germline, CDR1 is SGHTA and CDR2 FQGTGA. V was clipped by 5 bases and J by 10 bases; unmatched bases: 11. The CDR3 extends over 15 amino acids. The CDR3 region is CASSRKTGTGSPLHF. CDR3 in DNA: TGTGCCAGCAGCCGCAAGACAGGGACCGGATCACCCCTCCACTTT.

This clonotype was observed a handful of times. The chain uses TRBV19 and TRBJ2-2; D is ambiguous. Trimming left V 4 bases short and J 3 bases short, with 9 bases between. This CDR3 is built from 14 residues. From germline, CDR1 is LNHDA and CDR2 SQIVND (reference sequence). CDR3: CASSRREDTGELFF. The CDR3 nucleotides read TGTGCCAGTAGTAGAAGAGAAGACACCGGGGAGCTGTTTTTT.

V is TRBV19 and J is TRBJ2-2; D might be TRBD2 (6 bases). The CDR3 spans 15 residues. Per germline, CDR1 LNHDA and CDR2 SQIVND (reference sequence). Trimming stripped 9 bases from V and 4 bases from J, with 18 bases between. CDR3 in amino acids: CASSFAPAGTGELFF. For the CDR3, the DNA is TGTGCCAGCAGTTTCGCCCCAGCGGGCACCGGGGAGCTGTTTTTT.

This clonotype was seen repeatedly, ten times or more. The chain couples TRBV7-9 to TRBJ1-1; no definite D call. The CDR3 totals 13 residues. The germline V gene encodes CDR1 SEHNR and CDR2 FQNEAQ (reference sequence). The V end was cut by 5 bases, the J end by 3 bases, with 10 bases between. CDR3 nucleotide sequence: TGTGCCAGCAGCCGGCCCCTGGACACTGAAGCTTTCTTT. Its protein is CASSRPLDTEAFF.

Of note for this clonotype: A junction end diverges from the germline sequence, so it may reflect a read error. V is TRBV29-1 and J is TRBJ1-2, with TRBD1 matching over 9 bases. In germline, CDR1 is SQVTM, CDR2 ANQGSEA. The CDR3 totals 12 residues. The DNA of the CDR3 is TGTAGCGTAATGACAGGGGGTGGCGGCTACACCTTC. Amino acid sequence: CSVMTGGGGYTF.

CDR3 residues: CASRTGVGSPLHF. The CDR3 nucleotides are TGTGCCAGCAGGACAGGGGTAGGTTCACCCCTCCACTTT. V is TRBV7-1 and J is TRBJ1-6; 8 bases map to TRBD1. TRBV7-1 is marked as an open reading frame, function uncertain. J was trimmed by 9 bases and V by 6 bases; bases with no gene match: 4. The CDR3 loop spans 13 amino acids.